This is a list of T cell receptor beta chains from one sample in a study of cytomegalovirus exposure and HLA in healthy donors. The method was immunoSEQ multiplex PCR; TCRdb's version includes in-frame clones alone and lacks a portion of them. Here the sample spans about 140,000 clones, 75% being singletons. Sequenced sample: PBMCs. These receptors originate from a man in his late teens or twenties in good health and CMV-seropositive. The CDR3 runs from the conserved cysteine through the conserved F or W. The order of the fields is J gene, V gene, clone size, CDR3 length, D gene, CDR3 protein, CDR3 DNA. The D gene is left open where the match is weak. The listing skips clone size in some rows; elsewhere it reads once, few, many or a size class.

TRBJ2-7	TRBV19	few	17	TRBD2	CASKRRLAGALSYEQYF	TGTGCCAGTAAGCGCAGGCTAGCGGGGGCCCTTTCCTACGAGCAGTACTTC
TRBJ2-7	TRBV29-1	NA	13	TRBD1	CSVRTGLGYEQYF	TGCAGCGTCCGGACAGGGTTAGGCTACGAGCAGTACTTC
TRBJ2-7	TRBV27	NA	14	NA	CASSLAGNPYEQYF	TGTGCCAGCAGTTTAGCGGGGAACCCCTACGAGCAGTACTTC
TRBJ1-3	TRBV28	once	13	NA	CASSFPSGNTIYF	TGTGCCAGCAGTTTCCCTTCTGGAAACACCATATATTTT
TRBJ2-7	TRBV5-6	NA	13	TRBD1	CASNWDRVGEQYF	TGTGCCAGCAACTGGGACAGGGTCGGCGAGCAGTACTTC
TRBJ1-3	TRBV28	NA	14	NA	CASSYGHAGNTIYF	TGTGCCAGCAGTTACGGACATGCTGGAAACACCATATATTTT
TRBJ2-1	TRBV11-2	NA	16	NA	CASSLDLPSNGDEQFF	TGTGCCAGCAGCTTAGATCTGCCTAGCAATGGCGATGAGCAGTTCTTC
TRBJ2-3	TRBV9	NA	12	NA	CASSVAADTQYF	TGTGCCAGCAGCGTAGCAGCAGATACGCAGTATTTT
TRBJ2-1	TRBV27	NA	14	TRBD1	CASSKRGRYDEQFF	TGTGCCAGCAGTAAAAGGGGGCGGTACGATGAGCAGTTCTTC
TRBJ2-1	TRBV29-1	few	13	NA	CSVESPRANEQFF	TGCAGCGTTGAATCCCCCCGCGCCAATGAGCAGTTCTTC
TRBJ1-4	TRBV6-5	NA	14	TRBD1	CASRRTGFNEKLFF	TGTGCCAGCAGGAGGACAGGATTTAATGAAAAACTGTTTTTT
TRBJ2-3	TRBV7-6	NA	17	TRBD2	CASSYLAGGQRTDTQYF	TGTGCCAGCAGCTATTTAGCGGGAGGTCAACGCACAGATACGCAGTATTTT
TRBJ2-3	TRBV2	NA	19	TRBD2	CASGGDSGSDPLLVDTQYF	TGTGCCAGCGGGGGCGACAGCGGGAGCGACCCTCTTTTGGTCGATACGCAGTATTTT
TRBJ1-1	TRBV29-1	NA	12	NA	CSVLRGGVRAFF	TGCAGCGTTCTCCGGGGGGGGGTGCGGGCTTTCTTT
TRBJ2-7	TRBV6-6	NA	14	NA	CASSLAGGLGEQYF	TGTGCCAGCAGCTTAGCTGGAGGGCTGGGGGAGCAGTACTTC
TRBJ2-3	TRBV6-1	NA	15	NA	CASSPEGLPPDTQYF	TGTGCCAGCAGTCCGGAGGGACTCCCTCCAGATACGCAGTATTTT
TRBJ2-5	TRBV6-1	few	13	NA	CASRTNLRGTQYF	TGTGCCAGCAGAACGAACTTACGAGGGACCCAGTACTTC
TRBJ2-7	TRBV4-2	NA	14	NA	CASSQVPGLYEQYF	TGTGCCAGCAGCCAAGTCCCGGGTCTCTACGAGCAGTACTTC
TRBJ2-3	TRBV5-1	NA	14	NA	CASSPGVARDTQYF	TGCGCCAGCAGCCCCGGGGTCGCCCGAGATACGCAGTATTTT
TRBJ2-7	TRBV5-4	NA	17	NA	CASSSGFGSASSYEQYF	TGTGCCAGCAGCTCCGGATTCGGTAGCGCGAGCTCCTACGAGCAGTACTTC
TRBJ2-2	TRBV28	NA	13	NA	CASSDRSTGELFF	TGTGCCAGCAGCGACAGGTCCACCGGGGAGCTGTTTTTT
TRBJ2-6	TRBV27	few	14	NA	CASSPLSGANVLTF	TGTGCCAGCAGTCCACTTTCTGGGGCCAACGTCCTGACTTTC
TRBJ2-1	TRBV28	NA	13	NA	CASSPYRVGEQFF	TGTGCCAGCAGTCCGTACAGGGTTGGAGAGCAGTTCTTC
TRBJ1-3	TRBV18	NA	14	NA	CASSWTANGNTIYF	TGTGCCAGCTCTTGGACAGCGAATGGAAACACCATATATTTT
TRBJ2-3	TRBV6-5	once	14	TRBD2	CASSEAGVIDTQYF	TGTGCCAGCAGCGAAGCGGGAGTAATAGATACGCAGTATTTT
TRBJ2-7	TRBV28	NA	11	NA	CASSSRVEQYF	TGTGCCAGCAGCTCGCGGGTCGAGCAGTACTTC
TRBJ2-3	TRBV4-2	NA	16	TRBD2	CASSRIGLASTDTQYF	TGTGCCAGCAGCCGCATAGGACTAGCGAGCACAGATACGCAGTATTTT
TRBJ2-7	TRBV11-2	few	14	NA	CASSQNLEVHEQYF	TGCGCCAGCAGCCAAAACCTGGAGGTCCACGAGCAGTACTTC
TRBJ1-4	TRBV6-5	few	13	TRBD1	CASSKDRGGKLFF	TGTGCCAGCAGCAAAGACAGGGGCGGAAAACTGTTTTTT
TRBJ2-2	TRBV4-1	NA	17	NA	CASSPGTGKGVPGELFF	TGCGCCAGCAGCCCGGGCACCGGGAAGGGAGTCCCCGGGGAGCTGTTTTTT
TRBJ2-1	TRBV15	NA	14	NA	CATSRDQGSDEQFF	TGTGCCACCAGCAGAGATCAAGGGAGTGATGAGCAGTTCTTC
TRBJ2-3	TRBV10-3	once	17	TRBD2	CAISESGTSGIADTQYF	TGTGCCATCAGTGAGTCCGGGACTAGCGGGATTGCAGATACGCAGTATTTT
TRBJ2-5	TRBV11-2	NA	16	TRBD2	CASSWAGTSGRETQYF	TGTGCCAGCAGTTGGGCCGGGACTAGCGGGAGGGAGACCCAGTACTTC